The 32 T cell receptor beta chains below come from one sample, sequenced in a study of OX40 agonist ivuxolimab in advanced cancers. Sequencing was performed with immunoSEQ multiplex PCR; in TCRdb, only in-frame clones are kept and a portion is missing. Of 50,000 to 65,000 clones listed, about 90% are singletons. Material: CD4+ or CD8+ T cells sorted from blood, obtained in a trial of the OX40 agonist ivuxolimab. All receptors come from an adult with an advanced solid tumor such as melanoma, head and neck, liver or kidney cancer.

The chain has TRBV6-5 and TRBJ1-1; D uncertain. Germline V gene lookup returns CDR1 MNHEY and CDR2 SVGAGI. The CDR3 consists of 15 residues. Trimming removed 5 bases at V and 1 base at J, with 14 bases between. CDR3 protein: CASSGLDGTNTEAFF. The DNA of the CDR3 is TGTGCCAGCAGTGGCCTGGACGGAACGAACACTGAAGCTTTCTTT.

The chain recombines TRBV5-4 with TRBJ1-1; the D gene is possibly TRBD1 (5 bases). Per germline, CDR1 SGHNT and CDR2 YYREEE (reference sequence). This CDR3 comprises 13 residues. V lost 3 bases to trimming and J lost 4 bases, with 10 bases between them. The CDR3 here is CASSSGPSTEAFF. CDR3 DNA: TGTGCCAGCAGCTCGGGACCTAGCACTGAAGCTTTCTTT.

The DNA for the CDR3 is TGTGCCAGCAGCTTAGGACCGGGACTAGCGGGGGGTTCCTACAATGAGCAGTTCTTC. This translates into CASSLGPGLAGGSYNEQFF. The rearrangement joins TRBV11-3 to TRBJ2-1; TRBD2 agrees at 15 bases. The germline V gene encodes CDR1 SGHNT and CDR2 YENEEA. J gave up 1 base and V 1 base, and 5 bases lay outside the gene matches. The length of the CDR3 is 19 residues.

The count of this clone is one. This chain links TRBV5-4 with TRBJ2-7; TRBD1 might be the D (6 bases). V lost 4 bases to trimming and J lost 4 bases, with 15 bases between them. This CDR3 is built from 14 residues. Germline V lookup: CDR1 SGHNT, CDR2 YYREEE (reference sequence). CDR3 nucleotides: TGTGCCAGCAGCCGGGACACACTCCCTTACGAGCAGTACTTC. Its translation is CASSRDTLPYEQYF.

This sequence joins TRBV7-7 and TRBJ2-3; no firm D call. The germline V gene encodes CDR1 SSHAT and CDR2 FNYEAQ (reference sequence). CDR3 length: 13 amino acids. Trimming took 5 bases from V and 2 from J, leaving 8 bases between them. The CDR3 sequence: CASSLGSTDTQYF. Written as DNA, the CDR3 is TGTGCCAGCAGCCTCGGCTCCACAGATACGCAGTATTTT.

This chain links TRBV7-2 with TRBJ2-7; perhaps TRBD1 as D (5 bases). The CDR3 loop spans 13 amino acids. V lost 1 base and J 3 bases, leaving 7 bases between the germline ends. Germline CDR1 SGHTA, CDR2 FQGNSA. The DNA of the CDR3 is TGTGCCAGCAGCTTAGACAGGTACTACGAGCAGTACTTC. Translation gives CASSLDRYYEQYF.

CDR3 loop: CASSRAGANTEAFF. CDR3 sequence (DNA): TGTGCCAGCAGCCGAGCGGGGGCCAACACTGAAGCTTTCTTT. The V gene is TRBV6-5, the J gene TRBJ1-1; D is perhaps TRBD1 (6 bases). Germline CDR1 reads MNHEY; CDR2 reads SVGAGI. CDR3 length: 14 residues. V shed 6 bases and J shed 2 bases, with 13 bases lying between them.

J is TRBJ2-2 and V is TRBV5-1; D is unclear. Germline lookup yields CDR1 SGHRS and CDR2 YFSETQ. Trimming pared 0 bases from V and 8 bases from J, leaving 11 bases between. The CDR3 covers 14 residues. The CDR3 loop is CASSLASSGGELFF. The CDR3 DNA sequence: TGCGCCAGCAGCTTGGCCTCTTCAGGAGGGGAGCTGTTTTTT.

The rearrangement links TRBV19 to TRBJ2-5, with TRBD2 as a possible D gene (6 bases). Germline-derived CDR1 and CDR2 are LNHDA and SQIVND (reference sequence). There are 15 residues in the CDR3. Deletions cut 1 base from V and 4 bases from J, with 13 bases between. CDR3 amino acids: CASSIAGRGGETQYF. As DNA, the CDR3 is TGTGCCAGTAGTATAGCAGGACGGGGAGGAGAGACCCAGTACTTC. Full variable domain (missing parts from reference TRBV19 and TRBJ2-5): DGGITQSPKYLFRKEGQNVTLSCEQNLNHDAMYWYRQDPGQGLRLIYYSQIVNDFQKGDIAEGYSVSREKKESFPLTVTSAQKNPTAFYLCASSIAGRGGETQYFGPGTRLLVL.

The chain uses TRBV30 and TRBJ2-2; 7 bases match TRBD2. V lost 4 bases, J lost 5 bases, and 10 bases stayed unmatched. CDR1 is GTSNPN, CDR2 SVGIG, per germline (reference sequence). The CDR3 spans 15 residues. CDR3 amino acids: CAWTWALGGTGELFF. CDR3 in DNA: TGTGCCTGGACGTGGGCGTTGGGAGGGACCGGGGAGCTGTTTTTT.

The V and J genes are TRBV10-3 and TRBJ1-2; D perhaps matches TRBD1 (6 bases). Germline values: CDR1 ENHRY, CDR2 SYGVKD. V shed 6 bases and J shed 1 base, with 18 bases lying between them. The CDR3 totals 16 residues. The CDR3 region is CAISEQDRTFNYGYTF. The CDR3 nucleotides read TGTGCCATCAGCGAACAGGACAGAACCTTTAACTATGGCTACACCTTC.

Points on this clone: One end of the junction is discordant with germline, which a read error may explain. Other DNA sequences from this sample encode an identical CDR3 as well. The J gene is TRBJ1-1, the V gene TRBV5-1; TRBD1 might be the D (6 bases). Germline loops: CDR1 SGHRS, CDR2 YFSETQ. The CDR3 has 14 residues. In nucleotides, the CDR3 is TGTGCCAGCAGCCCCGGGACACAGGGCACTGAAGCTTTCTTT. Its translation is CASSPGTQGTEAFF.

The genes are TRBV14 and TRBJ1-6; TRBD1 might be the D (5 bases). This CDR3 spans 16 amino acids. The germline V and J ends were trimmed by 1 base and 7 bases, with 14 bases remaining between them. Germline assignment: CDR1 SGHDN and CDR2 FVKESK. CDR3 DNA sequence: TGTGCCAGCAGCCAAGGGATCCTTGGGGGAAATTCACCCCTCCACTTT. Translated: CASSQGILGGNSPLHF.

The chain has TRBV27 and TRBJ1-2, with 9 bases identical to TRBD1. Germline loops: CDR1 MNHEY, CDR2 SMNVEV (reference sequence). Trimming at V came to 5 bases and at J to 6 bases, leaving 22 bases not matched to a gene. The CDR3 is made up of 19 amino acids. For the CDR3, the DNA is TGTGCCAGCAGTCCAAGGACAGGGGCCAGGGGGATCGTCGCCGATGGCTACACCTTC. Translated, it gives CASSPRTGARGIVADGYTF.

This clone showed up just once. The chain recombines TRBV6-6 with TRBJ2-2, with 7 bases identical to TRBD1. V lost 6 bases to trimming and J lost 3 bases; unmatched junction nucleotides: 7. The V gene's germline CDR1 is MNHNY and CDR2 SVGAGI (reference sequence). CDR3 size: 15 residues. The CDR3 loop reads CASRPNRGDTGELFF. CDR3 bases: TGTGCCAGCAGGCCCAACAGGGGAGACACCGGGGAGCTGTTTTTT.

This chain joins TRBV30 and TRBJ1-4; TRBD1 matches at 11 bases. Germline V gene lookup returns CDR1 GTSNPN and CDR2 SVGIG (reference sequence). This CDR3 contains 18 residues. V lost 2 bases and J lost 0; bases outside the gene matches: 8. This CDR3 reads CAWSWTGGYRPTNEKLFF. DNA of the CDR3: TGTGCCTGGAGTTGGACAGGGGGCTACCGGCCAACTAATGAAAAACTGTTTTTT.

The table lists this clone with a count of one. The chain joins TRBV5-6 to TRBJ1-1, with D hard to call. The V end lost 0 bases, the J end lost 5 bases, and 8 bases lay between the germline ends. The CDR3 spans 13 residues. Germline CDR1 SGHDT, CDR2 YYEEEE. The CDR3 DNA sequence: TGTGCCAGCAGCTTGGTAGCCCTTACTGAAGCTTTCTTT. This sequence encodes CASSLVALTEAFF.

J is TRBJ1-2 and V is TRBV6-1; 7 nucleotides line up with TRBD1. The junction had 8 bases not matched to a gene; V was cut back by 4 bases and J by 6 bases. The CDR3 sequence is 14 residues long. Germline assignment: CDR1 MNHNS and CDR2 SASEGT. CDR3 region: CASSAHTGADGYTF. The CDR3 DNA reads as TGTGCCAGCAGTGCTCACACAGGGGCAGATGGCTACACCTTC.

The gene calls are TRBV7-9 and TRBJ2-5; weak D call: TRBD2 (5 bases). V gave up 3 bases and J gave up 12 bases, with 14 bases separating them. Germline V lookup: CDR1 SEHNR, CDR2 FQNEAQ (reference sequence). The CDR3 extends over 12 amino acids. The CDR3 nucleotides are TGTGCCAGCAGCTTTGAAGGACTGCCCGAGTACTTC. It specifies CASSFEGLPEYF.

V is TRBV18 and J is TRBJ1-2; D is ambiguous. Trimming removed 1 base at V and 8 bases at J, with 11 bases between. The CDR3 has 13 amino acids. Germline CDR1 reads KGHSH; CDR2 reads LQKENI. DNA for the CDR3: TGTGCCAGCTCACCACAGGGCCCCCCGGGCTACACCTTC. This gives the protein CASSPQGPPGYTF.

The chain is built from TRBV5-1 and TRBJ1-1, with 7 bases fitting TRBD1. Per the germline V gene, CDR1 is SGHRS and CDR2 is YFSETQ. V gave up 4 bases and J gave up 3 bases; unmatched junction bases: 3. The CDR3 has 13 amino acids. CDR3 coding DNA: TGCGCCAGCAGCGGGCAGGGGGACACTGAAGCTTTCTTT. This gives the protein CASSGQGDTEAFF.

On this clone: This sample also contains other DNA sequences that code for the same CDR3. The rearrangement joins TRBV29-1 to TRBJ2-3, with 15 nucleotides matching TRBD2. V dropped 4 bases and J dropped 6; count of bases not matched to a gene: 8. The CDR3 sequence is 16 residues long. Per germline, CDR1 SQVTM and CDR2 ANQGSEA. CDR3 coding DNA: TGCAGCGTTGGGGGACCGGGACTAGCGGGGGGCGATACGCAGTATTTT. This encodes CSVGGPGLAGGDTQYF.

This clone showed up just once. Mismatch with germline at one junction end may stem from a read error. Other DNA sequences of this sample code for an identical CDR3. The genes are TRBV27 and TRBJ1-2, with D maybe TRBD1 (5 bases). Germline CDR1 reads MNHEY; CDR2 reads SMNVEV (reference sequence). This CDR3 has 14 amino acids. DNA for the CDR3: TGTGCCAGCAGTTTAAGGGGCGTCGGCGATGGCTACACTTTC. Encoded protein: CASSLRGVGDGYTF.

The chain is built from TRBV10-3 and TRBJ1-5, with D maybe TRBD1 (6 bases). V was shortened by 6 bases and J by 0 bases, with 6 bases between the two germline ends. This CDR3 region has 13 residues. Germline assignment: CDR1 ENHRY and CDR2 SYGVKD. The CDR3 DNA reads TGTGCCATCAGGACAGGTAGCAATCAGCCCCAGCATTTT. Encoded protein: CAIRTGSNQPQHF.

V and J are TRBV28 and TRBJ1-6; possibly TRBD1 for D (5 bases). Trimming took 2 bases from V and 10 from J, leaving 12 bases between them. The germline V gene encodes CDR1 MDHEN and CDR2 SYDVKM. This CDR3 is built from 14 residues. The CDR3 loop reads CASSLPGPDSPLHF. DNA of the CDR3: TGTGCCAGCAGTTTACCAGGGCCGGACTCACCCCTCCACTTT.

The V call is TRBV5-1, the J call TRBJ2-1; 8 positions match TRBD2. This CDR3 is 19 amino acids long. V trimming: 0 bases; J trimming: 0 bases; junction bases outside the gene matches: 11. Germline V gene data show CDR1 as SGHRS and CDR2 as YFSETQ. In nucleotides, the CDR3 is TGCGCCAGCAGCTTGGACTCCGGGGGGGCAGGAAGCTCCTACAATGAGCAGTTCTTC. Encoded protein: CASSLDSGGAGSSYNEQFF. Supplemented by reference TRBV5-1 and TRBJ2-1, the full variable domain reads KAGVTQTPRYLIKTRGQQVTLSCSPISGHRSVSWYQQTPGQGLQFLFEYFSETQRNKGNFPGRFSGRQFSNSRSEMNVSTLELGDSALYLCASSLDSGGAGSSYNEQFFGPGTRLTVL.

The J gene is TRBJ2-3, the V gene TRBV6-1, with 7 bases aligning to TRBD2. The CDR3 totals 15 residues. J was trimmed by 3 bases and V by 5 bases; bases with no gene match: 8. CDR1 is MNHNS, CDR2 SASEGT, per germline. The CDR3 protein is CASSPWGGGTDTQYF. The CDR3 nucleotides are TGTGCCAGCAGTCCCTGGGGGGGTGGGACAGATACGCAGTATTTT.

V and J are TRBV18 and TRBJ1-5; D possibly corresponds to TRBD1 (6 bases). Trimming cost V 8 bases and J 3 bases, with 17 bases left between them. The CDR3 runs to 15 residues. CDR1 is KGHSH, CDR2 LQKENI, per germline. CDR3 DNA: TGTGCCAGCACTAAGGGGGACACATCCAATCAGCCCCAGCATTTT. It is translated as CASTKGDTSNQPQHF.

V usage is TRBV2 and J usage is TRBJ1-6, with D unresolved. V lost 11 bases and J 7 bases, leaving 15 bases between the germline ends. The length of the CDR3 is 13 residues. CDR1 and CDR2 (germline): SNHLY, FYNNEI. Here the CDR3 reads CASLVSDNSPLHF. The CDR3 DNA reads TGTGCCTCCCTTGTCAGCGACAATTCACCCCTCCACTTT.

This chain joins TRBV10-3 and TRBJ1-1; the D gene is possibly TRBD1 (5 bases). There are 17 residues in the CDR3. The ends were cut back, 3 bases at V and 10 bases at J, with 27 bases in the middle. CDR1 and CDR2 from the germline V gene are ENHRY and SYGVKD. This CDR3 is CAISDQGLGASPGGAFF. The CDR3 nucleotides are TGTGCCATCAGTGATCAGGGTTTGGGAGCTTCTCCCGGCGGAGCTTTCTTT.

This chain's CDR3 is CASRQVPEGGYTF. CDR3 in DNA: TGTGCCAGCAGGCAGGTCCCGGAAGGTGGCTACACCTTC. This chain links TRBV6-1 with TRBJ1-2; D gene unclear. Germline CDR1 and CDR2: MNHNS and SASEGT. V lost 6 bases, J lost 7 bases, and 15 bases lay in between. This CDR3 is built from 13 residues.

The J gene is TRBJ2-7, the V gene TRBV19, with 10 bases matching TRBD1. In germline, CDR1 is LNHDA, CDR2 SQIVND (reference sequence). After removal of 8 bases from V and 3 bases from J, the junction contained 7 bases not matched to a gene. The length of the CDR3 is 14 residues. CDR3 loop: CASGVGDRGYEQYF. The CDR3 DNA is TGTGCCAGTGGGGTAGGGGACAGGGGCTACGAGCAGTACTTC.